This T cell receptor beta chain was captured by sequencing in a study of blood T cell repertoires in COVID-19. Study summary: Acute and convalescent COVID-19 samples came from the United States, Italy and Spain.

Authors' analysis steps: For nucleated cells, counts were estimated from reference gene primer amplification. Sequencing was performed with immunoSEQ multiplex PCR; in TCRdb, only in-frame clones are kept and a portion is missing. That table supplies the V and J calls and clone size; D and trimming were determined from the DNA. The sample includes approximately 440,000 clones, about nine tenths of them seen just once. Categorization into cohorts depended on clinical history that participants reported. There are 13 residues in the CDR3. The V gene's germline CDR1 is SNHLY and CDR2 FYNNEI. The ends were cut back, 5 bases at V and 2 bases at J, with 10 bases in the middle.

This chain links TRBV2 with TRBJ2-7, with D maybe TRBD1 (5 bases). Sequenced input: PBMCs or T cells enriched from blood (not recorded which). The TCR was taken from a woman between 18 and 30 years old who had recovered from COVID-19. The CDR3 sequence is CASSNQGTYEQYF. CDR3 coding DNA: TGTGCCAGCAGTAACCAGGGAACCTACGAGCAGTACTTC.